Below, 9 T cell receptor beta chains from the same sample are listed, as sequenced in a study of T cells in Graves' hyperthyroidism and ophthalmopathy. What was amplified from RNA transcripts were TCR beta CDR3 regions. Researchers ran a first-round RT-PCR on the TCR CDR3 using the HTBI primer set. TCRdb analysed the multiplex PCR reads with MiXCR anew, one entry per CDR3 protein. The data show some 510,000 distinct CDR3 sequences, around 21% seen once. Sequencing used blood. The receptors were sampled from a man in his late teens or twenties with Graves' hyperthyroidism.

In its sample, this clonotype was seen many times. The chain is built from TRBV12-3 or TRBV12-4 and TRBJ2-5, with 12 nucleotides matching TRBD1. This CDR3 region has 16 residues. V dropped 8 bases and J dropped 5; count of bases not matched to a gene: 12. Written as DNA, the CDR3 is TGTGCCAGCGGGGCGGGACAGGGGGCGCTCGGGGAGACCCAGTACTTC. It is translated as CASGAGQGALGETQYF.

To note about this clonotype: This clone may be a read error of a much larger clone one base away. The J gene is TRBJ2-7, the V gene TRBV7-9; D might be TRBD1 (5 bases). The CDR3 contains 15 residues. Germline V gene data show CDR1 as SEHNR and CDR2 as FQNEAQ (reference sequence). Here the CDR3 reads CAGSLVGASIDEQYF. The CDR3 DNA reads as TGTGCCGGCAGCTTAGTTGGGGCGTCCATAGACGAGCAGTACTTC.

This clonotype has ten or more counts. V is TRBV30 and J is TRBJ2-2; TRBD1 aligns across 10 bases. The CDR3 is 15 amino acids. Germline CDR1 reads GTSNPN; CDR2 reads SVGIG (reference sequence). V shed 3 bases and J 3 bases; nucleotides not matched to a gene: 4. CDR3 region: CAWRTGGADTGELFF. The CDR3 DNA follows: TGTGCCTGGAGGACAGGGGGCGCGGACACCGGGGAGCTGTTTTTT.

The rearrangement links TRBV10-3 to TRBJ1-2; D ambiguous. This CDR3 is built from 12 residues. Germline V lookup: CDR1 ENHRY, CDR2 SYGVKD. Trimming stripped 2 bases from V and 4 bases from J, with 5 bases between. The CDR3 DNA is TGTGCCATCAGTGAGCTCACCTATGGCTACACCTTC. Its protein is CAISELTYGYTF.

This clonotype was picked up many times. The chain joins TRBV12-5 to TRBJ2-7; 8 bases fit TRBD1. The germline V gene has CDR1 LGHNT and CDR2 FRNRAP. Trimming removed 0 bases from V and 4 bases from J; junction bases left unmatched: 8. This CDR3 region has 16 residues. The CDR3 coding sequence is TGTGCTAGTGGTTTGGTACTGGGCAGGGGGCGGTACGAGCAGTACTTC. This gives the protein CASGLVLGRGRYEQYF.

This clonotype has just a few counts. The CDR3 protein is CASTSGAAGNTIYF. Written as DNA, the CDR3 is TGTGCCAGCACCTCAGGGGCGGCTGGAAACACCATATATTTT. The genes are TRBV9 and TRBJ1-3; weak D call: TRBD1 (6 bases). Trimming shortened V by 6 bases and J by 2 bases, and 12 bases separated the two germline ends. The CDR3 runs 14 residues. Germline values: CDR1 SGDLS, CDR2 YYNGEE.

This clonotype has more than one count but fewer than ten. J is TRBJ1-3 and V is TRBV6-1; TRBD1 agrees at 7 bases. The CDR3 has 16 residues. The junction had 8 bases not matched to a gene; V was cut back by 5 bases and J by 1 base. The germline gives CDR1 MNHNS, CDR2 SASEGT. The DNA of the CDR3 is TGTGCCAGCAGTCCCGGGACAGAGCGGTCTGGAAACACCATATATTTT. This codes for CASSPGTERSGNTIYF.

Points on this clonotype: One end of the junction varies from germline; a read error may be responsible. The genes are TRBV27 and TRBJ1-1, with D possibly being TRBD1 (6 bases). From germline, CDR1 is MNHEY and CDR2 SMNVEV (reference sequence). The CDR3 runs to 12 residues. Here the CDR3 reads CATSKGGTEAFF. CDR3 bases: TGTGCCACCAGTAAAGGGGGCACTGAAGCTTTCTTT.

The sample holds many counts of this clonotype. V and J are TRBV11-1 and TRBJ2-6; 8 nucleotides align to TRBD1. Germline V gives CDR1 SGHAT, CDR2 FQDESV (reference sequence). The CDR3 has 16 residues. Trimming took 10 bases from V and 2 from J; bases not matched to a gene: 10. The CDR3 nucleotides are TGTGCCACCTCGGGGGCAGGGGGCGCTGGGGCCAACGTCCTGACTTTC. This gives the protein CATSGAGGAGANVLTF.